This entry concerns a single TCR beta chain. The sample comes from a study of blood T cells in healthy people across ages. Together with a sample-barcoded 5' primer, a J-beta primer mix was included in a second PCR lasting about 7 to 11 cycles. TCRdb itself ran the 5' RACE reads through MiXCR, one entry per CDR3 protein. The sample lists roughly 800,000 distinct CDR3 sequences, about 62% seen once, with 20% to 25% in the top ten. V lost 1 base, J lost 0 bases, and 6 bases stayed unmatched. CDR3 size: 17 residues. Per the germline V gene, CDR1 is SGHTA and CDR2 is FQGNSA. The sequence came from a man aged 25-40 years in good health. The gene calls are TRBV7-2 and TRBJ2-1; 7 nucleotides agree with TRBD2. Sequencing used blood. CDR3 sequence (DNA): TGTGCCAGCAGCTTAGGCGGAGCGGGGAGCTCCTACAATGAGCAGTTCTTC. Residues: CASSLGGAGSSYNEQFF.